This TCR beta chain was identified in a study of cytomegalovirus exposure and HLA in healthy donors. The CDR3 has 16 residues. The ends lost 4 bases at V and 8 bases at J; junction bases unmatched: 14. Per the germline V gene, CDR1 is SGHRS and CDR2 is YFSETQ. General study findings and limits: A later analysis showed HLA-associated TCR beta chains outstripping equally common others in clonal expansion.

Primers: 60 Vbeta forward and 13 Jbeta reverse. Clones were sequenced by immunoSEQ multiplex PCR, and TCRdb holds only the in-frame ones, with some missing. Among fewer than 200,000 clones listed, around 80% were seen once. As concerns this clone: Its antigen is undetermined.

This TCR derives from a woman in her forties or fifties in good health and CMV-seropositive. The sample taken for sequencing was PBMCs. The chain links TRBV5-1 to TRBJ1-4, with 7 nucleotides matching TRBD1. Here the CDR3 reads CASSRSLTGTGEKLFF. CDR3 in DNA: TGCGCCAGCAGCCGCAGCCTGACAGGGACGGGAGAAAAACTGTTTTTT.